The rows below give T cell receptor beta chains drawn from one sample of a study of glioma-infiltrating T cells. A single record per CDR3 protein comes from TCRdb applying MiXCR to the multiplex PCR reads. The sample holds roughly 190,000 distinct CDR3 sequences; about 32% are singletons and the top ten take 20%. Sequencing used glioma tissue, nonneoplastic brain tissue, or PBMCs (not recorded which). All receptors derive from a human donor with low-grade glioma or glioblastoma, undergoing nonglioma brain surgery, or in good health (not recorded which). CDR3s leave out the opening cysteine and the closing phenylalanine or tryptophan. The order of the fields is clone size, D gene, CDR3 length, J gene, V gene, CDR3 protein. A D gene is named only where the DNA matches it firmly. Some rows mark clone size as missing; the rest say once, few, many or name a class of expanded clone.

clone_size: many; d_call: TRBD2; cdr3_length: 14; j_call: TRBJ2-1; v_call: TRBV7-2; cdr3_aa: ASSSPATSGSGEQF
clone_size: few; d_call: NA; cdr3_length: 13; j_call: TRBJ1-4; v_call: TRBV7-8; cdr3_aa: ASSPSGGTNEKLF
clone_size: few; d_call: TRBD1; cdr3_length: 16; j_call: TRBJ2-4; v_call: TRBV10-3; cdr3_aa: AINTGTGLSLAKNIQY
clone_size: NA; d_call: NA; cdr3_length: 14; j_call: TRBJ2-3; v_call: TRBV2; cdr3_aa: ASSVRGGLSTDTRY
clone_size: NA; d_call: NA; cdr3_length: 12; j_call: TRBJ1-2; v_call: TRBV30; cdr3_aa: AWSVPGAYYGYT
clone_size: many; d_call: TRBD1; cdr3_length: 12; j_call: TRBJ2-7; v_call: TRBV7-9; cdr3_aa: ASRTSSTGGEQY
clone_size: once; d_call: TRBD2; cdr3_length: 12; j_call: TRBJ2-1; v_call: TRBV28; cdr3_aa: ACIGGGSYNEQF
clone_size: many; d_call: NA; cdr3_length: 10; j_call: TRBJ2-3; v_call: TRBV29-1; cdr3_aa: SVVASTDTQY
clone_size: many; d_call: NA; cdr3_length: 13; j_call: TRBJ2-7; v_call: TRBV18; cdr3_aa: ASSPGTLSSYEQY
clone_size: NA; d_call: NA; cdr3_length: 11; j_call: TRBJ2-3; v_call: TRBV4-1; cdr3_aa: ASVQETTDTQY
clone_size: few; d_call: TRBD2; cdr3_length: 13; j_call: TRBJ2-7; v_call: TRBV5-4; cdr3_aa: ASSFQLAGGYEQY
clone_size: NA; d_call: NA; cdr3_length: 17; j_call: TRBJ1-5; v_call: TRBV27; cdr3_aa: VSSLSPTGPIPSNQPQH
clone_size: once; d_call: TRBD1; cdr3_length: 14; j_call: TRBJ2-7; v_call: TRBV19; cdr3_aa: ASSIAPWTGVYEQY
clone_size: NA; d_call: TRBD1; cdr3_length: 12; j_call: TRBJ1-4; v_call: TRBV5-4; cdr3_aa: ASSFETGDEELF
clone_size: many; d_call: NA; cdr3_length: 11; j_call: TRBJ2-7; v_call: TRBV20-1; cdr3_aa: SASRVISDEQY
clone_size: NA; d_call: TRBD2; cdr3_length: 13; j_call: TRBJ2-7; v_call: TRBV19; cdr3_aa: ASSTGTSGKGEQY
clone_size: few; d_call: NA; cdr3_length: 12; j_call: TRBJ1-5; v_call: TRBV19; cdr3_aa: ASSIDPRVQPQH
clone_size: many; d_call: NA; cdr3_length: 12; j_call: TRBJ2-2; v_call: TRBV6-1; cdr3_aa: ASKAGLSSGELF
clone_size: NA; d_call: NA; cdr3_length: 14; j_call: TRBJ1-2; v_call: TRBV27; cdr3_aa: ASRISAGCEDYGYT
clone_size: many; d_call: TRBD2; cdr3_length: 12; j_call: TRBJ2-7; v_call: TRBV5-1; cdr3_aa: ASSSGTSAYEQY
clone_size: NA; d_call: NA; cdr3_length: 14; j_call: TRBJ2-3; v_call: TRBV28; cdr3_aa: ASSSRPAEFTDTQY
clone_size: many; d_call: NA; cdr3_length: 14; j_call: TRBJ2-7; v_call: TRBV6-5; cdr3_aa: ASSYLTGPKRDEQY
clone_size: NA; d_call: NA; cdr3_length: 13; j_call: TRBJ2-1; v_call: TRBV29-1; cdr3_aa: SVDIGERSYSEQF
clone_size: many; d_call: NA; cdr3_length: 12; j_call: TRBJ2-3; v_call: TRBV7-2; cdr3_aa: ASSLMDSTDTQY
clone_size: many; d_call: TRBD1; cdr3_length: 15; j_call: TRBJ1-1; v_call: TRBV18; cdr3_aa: ASSPTMVQGAWTEAF
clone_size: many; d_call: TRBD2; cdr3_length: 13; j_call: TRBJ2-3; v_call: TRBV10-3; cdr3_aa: AISPTGGGRDTQY
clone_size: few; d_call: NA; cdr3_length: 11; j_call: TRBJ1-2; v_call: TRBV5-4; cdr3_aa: ASSTDGTMGYT
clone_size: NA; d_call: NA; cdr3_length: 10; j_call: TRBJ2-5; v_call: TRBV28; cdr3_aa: ASSLGGRTQY
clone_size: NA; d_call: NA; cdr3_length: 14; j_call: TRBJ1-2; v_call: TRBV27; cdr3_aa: ASSLRSMGEGYGYT
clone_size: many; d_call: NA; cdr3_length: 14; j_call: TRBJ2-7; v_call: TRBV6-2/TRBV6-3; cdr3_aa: ASSSISGPLSYEQY
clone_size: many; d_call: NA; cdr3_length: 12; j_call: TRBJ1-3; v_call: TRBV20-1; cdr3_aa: SARVPSSGNTIY
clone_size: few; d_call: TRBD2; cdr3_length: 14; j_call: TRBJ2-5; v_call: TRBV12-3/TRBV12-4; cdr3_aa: ASSSTATSVGETQY
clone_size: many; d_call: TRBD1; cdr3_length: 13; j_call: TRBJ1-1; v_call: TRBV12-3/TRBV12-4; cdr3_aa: ASRHATGLSTEAF
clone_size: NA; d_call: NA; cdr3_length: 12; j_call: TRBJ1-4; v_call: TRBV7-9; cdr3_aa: ASSPGQSNEKLI
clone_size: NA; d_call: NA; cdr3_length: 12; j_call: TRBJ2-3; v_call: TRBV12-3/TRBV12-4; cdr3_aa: ASSLTGEGDTQY
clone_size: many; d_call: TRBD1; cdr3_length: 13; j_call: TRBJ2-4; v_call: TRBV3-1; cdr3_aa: ASSPRQGAKNIQY
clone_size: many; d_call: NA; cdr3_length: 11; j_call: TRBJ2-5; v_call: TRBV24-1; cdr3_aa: ATSDYRLETQY
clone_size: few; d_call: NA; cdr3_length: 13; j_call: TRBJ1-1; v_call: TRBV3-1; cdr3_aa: ASSQDEGLRTEAF
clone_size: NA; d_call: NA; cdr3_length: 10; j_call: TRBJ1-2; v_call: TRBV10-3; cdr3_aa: AISDSGRGYT
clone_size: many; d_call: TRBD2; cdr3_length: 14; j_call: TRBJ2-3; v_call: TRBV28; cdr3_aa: ASSSTTSGGGDTQY
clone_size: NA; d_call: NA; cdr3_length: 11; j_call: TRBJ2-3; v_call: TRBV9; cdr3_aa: ASSVGDTDTQY